The 21 T cell receptor beta chains presented below share a single source sample, sequenced in a study of cytomegalovirus exposure and HLA in healthy donors. PCR involved 60 Vbeta and 13 Jbeta primers. Clones were read by immunoSEQ multiplex PCR, and TCRdb kept only the in-frame ones, dropping some. The sample lists roughly 180,000 clones; approximately 82% were seen once. The sequenced material came from PBMCs. Receptors were obtained from a male donor in good health and CMV-seronegative.

This clone was recorded a few times. This chain uses TRBV28 with TRBJ2-7, with unresolved D. The germline V gene encodes CDR1 MDHEN and CDR2 SYDVKM. Trimming left V 8 bases short and J 2 bases short, with 16 bases between. The CDR3 has 14 amino acids. The CDR3 DNA reads as TGTGCCAGCGAAACCCCCCGAGGCCCCTACGAGCAGTACTTC. Translation: CASETPRGPYEQYF.

The chain recombines TRBV5-1 with TRBJ2-7, with a weak D call TRBD2 (5 bases). This CDR3 comprises 17 residues. Germline CDR1 reads SGHRS; CDR2 reads YFSETQ. The V end was cut by 2 bases, the J end by 2 bases, with 20 bases between. CDR3 region: CASSFRRGGLPTYEQYF. The CDR3 DNA reads TGCGCCAGCAGCTTCCGTCGGGGTGGGCTACCGACCTACGAGCAGTACTTC.

Only one count was recorded for this clone. The chain links TRBV18 to TRBJ2-3, with TRBD2 matching 9 bases. There are 15 residues in the CDR3. CDR1 and CDR2 from the germline V gene are KGHSH and LQKENI. Trimming removed 2 bases from V and 4 bases from J; junction bases left unmatched: 4. The CDR3 DNA follows: TGTGCCAGCTCACCAATAGCGGGAGTTCCAGATACGCAGTATTTT. Its translation is CASSPIAGVPDTQYF.

The rearrangement links TRBV6-1 to TRBJ2-7; TRBD2 aligns across 7 bases. This CDR3 spans 13 amino acids. The germline V gene has CDR1 MNHNS and CDR2 SASEGT. Trimming at V came to 5 bases and at J to 3 bases, leaving 4 bases not matched to a gene. CDR3 sequence: CASSWRGSYEQYF. In nucleotides, the CDR3 is TGTGCCAGCAGTTGGCGGGGGAGCTACGAGCAGTACTTC.

This clone was picked up one time. The V call is TRBV19, the J call TRBJ2-2; possibly TRBD1 for D (6 bases). CDR1 and CDR2 from the germline V gene are LNHDA and SQIVND (reference sequence). With 3 bases removed from V and 6 bases from J, the gap between germline ends came to 14 bases. The length of the CDR3 is 15 residues. In nucleotides, the CDR3 is TGTGCCAGTAGTATTGTGGCAGGGGCAGCCGGGGAGCTGTTTTTT. Translation: CASSIVAGAAGELFF.

The chain carries TRBV19 and TRBJ2-7; D is possibly TRBD1 (6 bases). This CDR3 spans 17 amino acids. Trimming removed 3 bases from V and 1 base from J, with 19 bases in between. Looked up from germline, CDR1 is LNHDA and CDR2 is SQIVND (reference sequence). The CDR3 loop is CASSMPPQGIASYEQYF. CDR3 in DNA: TGTGCCAGTAGTATGCCCCCACAGGGAATCGCGTCCTACGAGCAGTACTTC.

This chain's CDR3 is CASSVSGTSVEQYF. In DNA form, the CDR3 reads TGTGCCAGCAGCGTTTCAGGGACTAGCGTCGAGCAGTACTTC. V gene TRBV9 combines with J gene TRBJ2-7; 10 bases map to TRBD2. This CDR3 comprises 14 residues. V dropped 2 bases and J dropped 6; count of bases not matched to a gene: 5. Germline V gene data show CDR1 as SGDLS and CDR2 as YYNGEE. The variable domain in full, with the rest retrieved from reference TRBV9 and TRBJ2-7, is DSGVTQTPKHLITATGQRVTLRCSPRSGDLSVYWYQQSLDQGLQFLIQYYNGEERAKGNILERFSAQQFPDLHSELNLSSLELGDSALYFCASSVSGTSVEQYFGPGTRLTVT.

This rearrangement joins TRBV5-4 to TRBJ2-2; TRBD1 is a possible D gene (5 bases). The germline gives CDR1 SGHNT, CDR2 YYREEE (reference sequence). With 1 base removed from V and 6 bases from J, the gap between germline ends came to 7 bases. CDR3 size: 13 residues. CDR3 in DNA: TGTGCCAGCAGCTTGCAGGGTGCCGGGGAGCTGTTTTTT. Encoded protein: CASSLQGAGELFF.

V and J are TRBV6-4 and TRBJ1-1; D is unclear. The V gene lost 0 bases and the J gene lost 1 base, with 6 bases spanning the gap. CDR1 is MRHNA, CDR2 SNTAGT, per germline. This CDR3 is built from 14 residues. CDR3 amino acids: CASSDSPGNTEAFF. The CDR3 bases are TGTGCCAGCAGTGACTCCCCAGGGAACACTGAAGCTTTCTTT.

The chain recombines TRBV4-1 with TRBJ2-3, with TRBD2 matching over 9 bases. The CDR3 is made up of 15 amino acids. The V and J ends lost 0 bases and 8 bases, in that order; junction bases with no gene match: 6. Germline loops: CDR1 MGHRA, CDR2 YSYEKL. The CDR3 DNA reads as TGCGCCAGCAGCCAAGATTGGGCTAGCGGGGCTACGCAGTATTTT. Protein product: CASSQDWASGATQYF.

The genes are TRBV28 and TRBJ1-4, with D possibly matching TRBD1 (6 bases). The CDR3 extends over 15 amino acids. Between the trimmed V and J ends, which lost 3 bases and 5 bases, there was a span of 13 bases. CDR1 and CDR2 from the germline V gene are MDHEN and SYDVKM. The CDR3 here is CASSFGAQGNEKLFF. In DNA, the CDR3 is TGTGCCAGCAGTTTTGGAGCGCAGGGGAATGAAAAACTGTTTTTT.

Only a few counts were recorded for this clone. Here the CDR3 reads CASSFIAGGSTDTQYF. The DNA for the CDR3 is TGTGCCAGCAGCTTTATTGCGGGCGGAAGCACAGATACGCAGTATTTT. J is TRBJ2-3 and V is TRBV5-5; D perhaps matches TRBD2 (5 bases). CDR3 length equals 16 residues. V lost 2 bases and J 0 bases, leaving 13 bases between the germline ends. The germline CDR1 and CDR2 sequences are SGHKS and YYEKEE (reference sequence).

The V and J genes are TRBV9 and TRBJ2-7; a weak D match, TRBD2 (10 bases). Trimming cost V 3 bases and J 3 bases, with 19 bases left between them. The V gene's germline CDR1 is SGDLS and CDR2 YYNGEE. The CDR3 extends over 16 amino acids. This CDR3 is CASSASGGQGVYEQYF. In DNA form, the CDR3 reads TGTGCCAGCAGCGCTAGCGGGGGACAGGGCGTCTACGAGCAGTACTTC.

The genes are TRBV7-9 and TRBJ2-5; a weak D match, TRBD1 (6 bases). The DNA end favors TRBJ2-7, so the J call may be wrong. The germline gives CDR1 SEHNR, CDR2 FQNEAQ (reference sequence). The CDR3 loop spans 12 amino acids. The CDR3 sequence: CASEGGSYEQYF. The CDR3 coding sequence is TGTGCCAGCGAAGGGGGCTCCTACGAGCAGTACTTC.

The chain uses TRBV4-1 and TRBJ1-2, with a possible D match to TRBD1 (6 bases). The CDR3 sequence is 13 residues long. Germline values: CDR1 MGHRA, CDR2 YSYEKL. The V gene lost 5 bases and the J gene lost 8 bases, with 15 bases spanning the gap. The CDR3 coding sequence is TGCGCCAGCAGCGCAGGGGATAGCGACGGCTACACCTTC. It is translated as CASSAGDSDGYTF.

The CDR3 sequence is CASSLGQAGNTGELFF. The CDR3 coding sequence is TGTGCCAGCAGCTTGGGCCAAGCGGGGAACACCGGGGAGCTGTTTTTT. V is TRBV11-2 and J is TRBJ2-2; D is possibly TRBD2 (6 bases). Per the germline V gene, CDR1 is SGHAT and CDR2 is FQNNGV. With 3 bases removed from V and 1 base from J, the gap between germline ends came to 12 bases. The CDR3 has 16 residues.

V usage is TRBV7-8 and J usage is TRBJ2-7, with no clear D. Trimming pared 5 bases from V and 5 bases from J, leaving 10 bases between. This CDR3 has 12 amino acids. The germline gives CDR1 SGHVS, CDR2 FQNEAQ. The CDR3 coding sequence is TGTGCCAGCAGCGCGCCCACCGACGAGCAGTACTTC. As protein: CASSAPTDEQYF.

The chain carries TRBV9 and TRBJ1-6; a weak D match, TRBD1 (5 bases). Germline CDR1 is SGDLS and CDR2 is YYNGEE. Between the trimmed V and J ends, which lost 0 bases and 7 bases, there was a span of 5 bases. This CDR3 has 13 residues. CDR3 bases: TGTGCCAGCAGCGTAGAGGGGAATTCACCCCTCCACTTT. Translated, it gives CASSVEGNSPLHF.

A note on this clone: Other DNA variants within this sample encode the same CDR3. The V gene is TRBV6-5, the J gene TRBJ2-1; TRBD1 matches at 8 bases. This CDR3 contains 13 residues. The V and J ends lost 5 bases and 10 bases, in that order; junction bases with no gene match: 7. From germline, CDR1 is MNHEY and CDR2 SVGAGI. The CDR3 here is CASSPQGVGEQFF. The CDR3 region has the DNA TGTGCCAGCAGTCCACAGGGGGTAGGGGAGCAGTTCTTC.

The chain joins TRBV10-3 to TRBJ2-1; 9 nucleotides match TRBD2. The J segment lost 9 bases and the V segment lost 6 bases, leaving 3 bases of the junction unmatched. The CDR3 is 12 residues long. Germline V gene sequence: CDR1 ENHRY, CDR2 SYGVKD. The CDR3 loop reads CAIRAGGSEQFF. The CDR3 nucleotides read TGTGCCATCAGGGCGGGGGGGAGTGAGCAGTTCTTC.

This rearrangement joins TRBV19 to TRBJ2-7; D might be TRBD2 (7 bases). The CDR3 is made up of 15 amino acids. The V gene lost 3 bases and the J gene lost 4 bases, with 16 bases spanning the gap. CDR1 and CDR2 from the germline V gene are LNHDA and SQIVND (reference sequence). This CDR3 is CASSIRGAKPYEQYF. Here the CDR3 DNA reads TGTGCCAGTAGTATTCGGGGGGCGAAGCCGTACGAGCAGTACTTC.